A selection of T cell receptor beta chains follows, all from one sample in a study of neurological immune-mediated disorders. TCRdb analysed the 5' RACE reads with MiXCR anew, one entry per CDR3 protein. The sample consists of about 14,000 distinct CDR3 sequences, 13% of them appearing once. Sequences were obtained from CD8+ T cells from blood. The receptors come from a female donor with HTLV-1-associated myelopathy (HAM/TSP). Each CDR3 is given with its conserved first and last residue. The order of the fields is V gene, CDR3 length, D gene, clone size, J gene, CDR3 DNA, CDR3 protein. The D gene is left open where the match is weak. Clone size is shown for a subset of rows, as once, few, many or a class of expanded clone.

v_gene: TRBV7-8
len: 15
d_gene: TRBD1
abundance: many
j_gene: TRBJ1-1
CDR3nt: TGTGCCAGCAGCCTGGGGACAGCCAGGGGCACTGAAGCTTTCTTT
CDR3aa: CASSLGTARGTEAFF

v_gene: TRBV5-1
len: 14
d_gene: TRBD1
abundance: many
j_gene: TRBJ2-7
CDR3nt: TGCGCCAGCAGCTTGGAGGACAGGACCTACGAGCAGTACTTC
CDR3aa: CASSLEDRTYEQYF

v_gene: TRBV4-3
len: 20
d_gene: NA
abundance: many
j_gene: TRBJ2-1
CDR3nt: TGCGCCAGCAGCCAAGTGGCCTCCTTGGGGCCAATAACCCCGTGGGATGAGCAGTTCTTC
CDR3aa: CASSQVASLGPITPWDEQFF

v_gene: TRBV3-1
len: 17
d_gene: NA
abundance: many
j_gene: TRBJ2-2
CDR3nt: TGTGCCAGCAGCTCCCGGGTGGCGAGAAGGAACACCGGGGAGCTGTTTTTT
CDR3aa: CASSSRVARRNTGELFF

v_gene: TRBV30
len: 13
d_gene: NA
abundance: few
j_gene: TRBJ1-1
CDR3nt: TGTGCCTGGTTCCCGGGACATCACACTGAAGCTTTCTTT
CDR3aa: CAWFPGHHTEAFF

v_gene: TRBV4-2
len: 15
d_gene: TRBD2
abundance: many
j_gene: TRBJ2-3
CDR3nt: TGTGCCAGCAGCCAAGATCTAGCGGGGGTCGATACGCAGTATTTT
CDR3aa: CASSQDLAGVDTQYF

v_gene: TRBV29-1
len: 15
d_gene: NA
abundance: many
j_gene: TRBJ2-7
CDR3nt: TGCAGCGTTGAAGATCAGAAACTATACTCCTACGAGCAGTACTTC
CDR3aa: CSVEDQKLYSYEQYF

v_gene: TRBV29-1
len: 12
d_gene: NA
abundance: NA
j_gene: TRBJ2-2
CDR3nt: TGCAGCGTTGATGGGACTACCGGGGAGCTGTTTTTT
CDR3aa: CSVDGTTGELFF

v_gene: TRBV28
len: 17
d_gene: NA
abundance: many
j_gene: TRBJ2-5
CDR3nt: TGTGCCAGCAGTCCACCCGATGTTCTGGGTGAACAAGAGACCCAGTACTTC
CDR3aa: CASSPPDVLGEQETQYF

v_gene: TRBV7-8
len: 14
d_gene: TRBD1
abundance: many
j_gene: TRBJ2-5
CDR3nt: TGTGCCAGCAGCACGACAGGGCAGCAAGAGACCCAGTACTTC
CDR3aa: CASSTTGQQETQYF

v_gene: TRBV7-9
len: 13
d_gene: NA
abundance: many
j_gene: TRBJ2-3
CDR3nt: TGTGCCAGCAGCCCACCGACGCCAGGTACGCAGTATTTT
CDR3aa: CASSPPTPGTQYF

v_gene: TRBV29-1
len: 13
d_gene: NA
abundance: few
j_gene: TRBJ2-3
CDR3nt: TGCAGCGCCGCGGACCAGGCAGCAGCTACGCAGTATTTT
CDR3aa: CSAADQAAATQYF

v_gene: TRBV5-1
len: 14
d_gene: NA
abundance: NA
j_gene: TRBJ1-4
CDR3nt: TGCGCCAGCAGCCCCGCGTGGGCGTATGAAAAACTGTTGTTT
CDR3aa: CASSPAWAYEKLLF

v_gene: TRBV6-5
len: 14
d_gene: NA
abundance: many
j_gene: TRBJ1-4
CDR3nt: TGTGCCAGCAGTTATCGGCAGACTAATGAAAAACTGTTTTTT
CDR3aa: CASSYRQTNEKLFF

v_gene: TRBV12-3/TRBV12-4
len: 14
d_gene: TRBD1
abundance: many
j_gene: TRBJ2-7
CDR3nt: TGTGCCAGCAGTTATCGGACAGGGGGCTACGAGCAGTACTTC
CDR3aa: CASSYRTGGYEQYF

v_gene: TRBV21-1
len: 14
d_gene: NA
abundance: many
j_gene: TRBJ1-1
CDR3nt: TGTGCCAGCAGCAAGGCAGGTCCGAACACTGAAGCTTTCTTT
CDR3aa: CASSKAGPNTEAFF

v_gene: TRBV20-1
len: 14
d_gene: NA
abundance: many
j_gene: TRBJ1-5
CDR3nt: TGCAGTGCTAGAGTACAGGGTTTTTCTCAGCCCCAGCATTTT
CDR3aa: CSARVQGFSQPQHF

v_gene: TRBV7-9
len: 14
d_gene: NA
abundance: many
j_gene: TRBJ2-7
CDR3nt: TGTGCCAGCAGCTCGCCTCAGTACAGCTACGAGCAGTACTTC
CDR3aa: CASSSPQYSYEQYF

v_gene: TRBV15
len: 11
d_gene: NA
abundance: many
j_gene: TRBJ2-3
CDR3nt: TGTGCCACCAGCTCCCGACTAGAACAGTATTTT
CDR3aa: CATSSRLEQYF

v_gene: TRBV11-3
len: 12
d_gene: NA
abundance: many
j_gene: TRBJ2-2
CDR3nt: TGTGCCAGCAGCTTAGAGACCGGGGAGCTGTTTTTT
CDR3aa: CASSLETGELFF

v_gene: TRBV29-1
len: 11
d_gene: TRBD2
abundance: NA
j_gene: TRBJ2-7
CDR3nt: TGCAGCGTTGGAGCGGGACCTGGCGAGTACTTC
CDR3aa: CSVGAGPGEYF

v_gene: TRBV3-1
len: 13
d_gene: TRBD1
abundance: many
j_gene: TRBJ1-3
CDR3nt: TGTGCCAGCGCAGGGGGCTCTGGAAACACCATATATTTT
CDR3aa: CASAGGSGNTIYF